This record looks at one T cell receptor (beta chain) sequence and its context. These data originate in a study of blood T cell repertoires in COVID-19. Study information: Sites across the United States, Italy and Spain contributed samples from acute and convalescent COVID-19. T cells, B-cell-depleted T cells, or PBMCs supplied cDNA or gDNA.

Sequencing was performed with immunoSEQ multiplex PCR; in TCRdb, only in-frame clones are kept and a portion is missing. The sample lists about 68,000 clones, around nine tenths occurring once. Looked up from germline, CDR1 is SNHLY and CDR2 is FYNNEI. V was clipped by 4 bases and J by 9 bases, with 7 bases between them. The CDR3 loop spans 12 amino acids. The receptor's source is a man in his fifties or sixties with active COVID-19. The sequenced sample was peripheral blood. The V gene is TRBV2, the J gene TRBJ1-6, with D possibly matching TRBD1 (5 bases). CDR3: CASSGDFSPLHF. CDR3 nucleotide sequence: TGTGCCAGCAGTGGGGACTTTTCACCCCTCCACTTT.